This T cell receptor beta chain originates from a study of blood T cell repertoires in COVID-19. Study overall: Specimens from acute and convalescent COVID-19 originated in the United States, Italy and Spain. T cells, B-cell-depleted T cells, or PBMCs provided the cDNA or gDNA that served as material.

The V end lost 3 bases, the J end lost 0 bases, and 9 bases lay between the germline ends. The CDR3 is 14 amino acids. Per the germline V gene, CDR1 is SGDLS and CDR2 is YYNGEE. As originally analysed: Researchers report that nucleated cell counts were estimated from reference gene primer amplification. The assay was immunoSEQ multiplex PCR, and TCRdb's table has in-frame clones only and misses some. V and J calls and clone size follow that table, whereas D and trimming were derived from the DNA. Of under 150,000 clones listed, 88% are singletons. The source material was peripheral blood. The TCR originated in a human donor in a cohort sampled during active COVID-19. The rearrangement uses TRBV9 and TRBJ1-2; no definite D call. This CDR3 is CASSARTANYGYTF. CDR3 DNA: TGTGCCAGCAGCGCCCGTACAGCTAACTATGGCTACACCTTC.